Following are 28 T cell receptor beta chains from one sample sequenced in a study of OX40 agonist ivuxolimab in advanced cancers. This table comes from immunoSEQ multiplex PCR, and its TCRdb copy is limited to in-frame clones, with some not included. In the table there are around 60,000 clones, more than 80% of which are singletons. The specimen was CD4+ or CD8+ T cells sorted from blood, collected in a trial of the OX40 agonist ivuxolimab. The origin of the receptors is an adult with an advanced solid tumor such as melanoma, head and neck, liver or kidney cancer.

The chain joins TRBV2 to TRBJ2-7; D uncertain. Germline lookup yields CDR1 SNHLY and CDR2 FYNNEI. The CDR3 has 12 amino acids. Trimming took 4 bases from V and 6 from J, leaving 10 bases between them. The chain's CDR3 is CASSVSGREQYV. CDR3 DNA sequence: TGTGCCAGCAGTGTATCAGGCCGCGAGCAGTACGTC.

This clone was seen a few times. CDR3: CASSQVEDKGNTEAFF. The CDR3 region has the DNA TGTGCCAGCAGCCAAGTGGAGGACAAGGGGAACACTGAAGCTTTCTTT. The chain is built from TRBV4-2 and TRBJ1-1, with TRBD1 as a possible D gene (5 bases). CDR1 is LGHNA, CDR2 YNFKEQ, per germline. The CDR3 is 16 residues long. V shed 1 base and J shed 1 base, with 13 bases lying between them.

This clone has only one observation. The chain links TRBV30 to TRBJ2-6; D may be TRBD2 (5 bases). The CDR3 has 17 residues. CDR1 is GTSNPN and CDR2 is SVGIG in the germline V gene (reference sequence). The germline V and J ends were trimmed by 0 bases and 2 bases, with 14 bases remaining between them. The CDR3 sequence: CAWSVQRVRTGANVLTF. For the CDR3, the DNA is TGTGCCTGGAGTGTACAGAGGGTAAGAACTGGGGCCAACGTCCTGACTTTC. The whole variable domain, remainder taken from reference TRBV30 and TRBJ2-6, is SQTIHQWPATLVQPVGSPLSLECTVEGTSNPNLYWYRQAAGRGLQLLFYSVGIGQISSEVPQNLSASRPQDRQFILSSKKLLLSDSGFYLCAWSVQRVRTGANVLTFGAGSRLTVL.

The chain links TRBV4-1 to TRBJ1-1; D call uncertain. This CDR3 spans 11 amino acids. From germline, CDR1 is MGHRA and CDR2 YSYEKL. Trimming shortened V by 1 base and J by 12 bases, and 9 bases separated the two germline ends. CDR3 DNA sequence: TGCGCCAGCAGCCAAGCAAGTAGGACTTTCTTT. Translated: CASSQASRTFF.

DNA for the CDR3: TGTGCCATCTCCGGGACTAAAGGTGAGGTGAGCAATCAGCCCCAGCATTTT. This codes for CAISGTKGEVSNQPQHF. The chain carries TRBV28 and TRBJ1-5; D might be TRBD1 (5 bases). CDR3 length: 17 amino acids. V lost 10 bases and J lost 1, with 23 bases in between. The germline CDR1 and CDR2 sequences are MDHEN and SYDVKM.

This rearrangement joins TRBV15 to TRBJ2-1; D is uncertain. Per the germline V gene, CDR1 is LNHNV and CDR2 is YYDKDF (reference sequence). The CDR3 contains 15 residues. V lost 1 base and J lost 3, with 10 bases in between. As DNA, the CDR3 is TGTGCCACCAGCAGAGGTGGCGGAAACTACAATGAGCAGTTCTTC. Translating gives CATSRGGGNYNEQFF.

The chain carries TRBV18 and TRBJ2-6; 9 bases are a match to TRBD1. V trimming: 5 bases; J trimming: 0 bases; junction bases outside the gene matches: 5. This CDR3 has 17 residues. Germline V CDR1 and CDR2: KGHSH, LQKENI. The CDR3 nucleotides are TGTGCCAGCTCAGGGGGACAGGGTCGCTCTGGGGCCAACGTCCTGACTTTC. This gives the protein CASSGGQGRSGANVLTF.

V gene TRBV19 combines with J gene TRBJ1-5, with a tentative D call TRBD1 (6 bases). There are 13 residues in the CDR3. Deletions cut 7 bases from V and 2 bases from J, with 9 bases between. Germline V lookup: CDR1 LNHDA, CDR2 SQIVND (reference sequence). The CDR3 protein is CASTDSGNQPQHF. The CDR3 DNA is TGTGCCAGTACGGACAGCGGCAATCAGCCCCAGCATTTT.

This clone has just one count. This chain joins TRBV2 and TRBJ1-5, with a tentative D call TRBD1 (5 bases). Germline V gives CDR1 SNHLY, CDR2 FYNNEI. V shed 5 bases and J shed 6 bases, with 11 bases lying between them. The CDR3 has 13 residues. The chain's CDR3 is CASSRQGGQPQHF. CDR3 coding DNA: TGTGCCAGCAGTCGGCAGGGCGGTCAGCCCCAGCATTTT.

The rearrangement links TRBV9 to TRBJ2-3, with unresolved D. CDR3 length equals 13 residues. Trimming took 0 bases from V and 2 from J, leaving 4 bases between them. Per germline, CDR1 SGDLS and CDR2 YYNGEE. This CDR3 reads CASSVVVTDTQYF. CDR3 nucleotides: TGTGCCAGCAGCGTAGTTGTCACAGATACGCAGTATTTT.

This clone was counted between two and nine times. The V and J genes are TRBV18 and TRBJ1-2, with 7 bases fitting TRBD1. The ends lost 2 bases at V and 4 bases at J; junction bases unmatched: 7. This CDR3 has 15 residues. Germline values: CDR1 KGHSH, CDR2 LQKENI. CDR3 sequence: CASSPWQGESYGYTF. As DNA, the CDR3 is TGTGCCAGCTCACCATGGCAGGGGGAGAGCTATGGCTACACCTTC.

In its sample, this clone was seen a few times. This rearrangement joins TRBV6-6 to TRBJ2-4, with D tentatively TRBD2 (5 bases). The CDR3 consists of 15 residues. V gave up 1 base and J gave up 0 bases, with 7 bases separating them. Germline values: CDR1 MNHNY, CDR2 SVGAGI (reference sequence). CDR3 coding DNA: TGTGCCAGCAGTTACTTAGAGGGAGCCAAAAACATTCAGTACTTC. Residues: CASSYLEGAKNIQYF.

The CDR3 coding sequence is TGTGCCAGCAGCTTAGGAACTTACAATGAGCAGTTCTTC. Amino acids: CASSLGTYNEQFF. This sequence joins TRBV7-2 and TRBJ2-1; no clear D gene. V lost 1 base and J 4 bases, leaving 5 bases between the germline ends. This CDR3 is built from 13 residues. Germline assignment: CDR1 SGHTA and CDR2 FQGNSA.

The chain carries TRBV11-3 and TRBJ1-5; tentative D call: TRBD1 (6 bases). This CDR3 contains 15 residues. Germline CDR1 reads SGHNT; CDR2 reads YENEEA. V lost 3 bases and J lost 1, with 10 bases in between. CDR3 residues: CASSLGAGSNQPQHF. Written as DNA, the CDR3 is TGTGCCAGCAGCTTGGGGGCCGGAAGCAATCAGCCCCAGCATTTT.

This clone was counted only a few times. V and J are TRBV5-6 and TRBJ2-1; 13 nucleotides line up with TRBD2. After removal of 7 bases from V and 0 bases from J, the junction contained 4 bases not matched to a gene. From germline, CDR1 is SGHDT and CDR2 YYEEEE. The CDR3 runs 16 residues. Here the CDR3 DNA reads TGTGCCAGCGCTGGACTAGCGGGGGACTCCTACAATGAGCAGTTCTTC. It translates to CASAGLAGDSYNEQFF.

The rearrangement joins TRBV19 to TRBJ1-5; D remains unclear. Between the trimmed V and J ends, which lost 5 bases and 7 bases, there was a span of 9 bases. The CDR3 has 12 amino acids. The germline gives CDR1 LNHDA, CDR2 SQIVND (reference sequence). CDR3 region: CASSLRGQPQHF. For the CDR3, the DNA is TGTGCCAGTAGTCTAAGAGGACAGCCCCAGCATTTT.

This chain links TRBV11-3 with TRBJ2-1, with 10 nucleotides matching TRBD2. CDR3 length: 15 amino acids. From germline, CDR1 is SGHNT and CDR2 YENEEA. Germline trimming cut 4 bases from V and 4 bases from J; bases unmatched to any gene: 4. The CDR3 sequence: CASSSKREGYNEQFF. The CDR3 DNA reads TGTGCCAGCAGCTCTAAGCGGGAGGGGTACAATGAGCAGTTCTTC.

The rearrangement uses TRBV6-5 and TRBJ2-5, with D perhaps assigned TRBD1 or TRBD2 (6 bases each). The CDR3 runs to 15 residues. CDR1 is MNHEY and CDR2 is SVGAGI in the germline V gene. The V end lost 1 base, the J end lost 1 base, and 10 bases lay between the germline ends. CDR3 sequence: CASSYFSGAQETQYF. CDR3 DNA sequence: TGTGCCAGCAGTTACTTCTCGGGGGCCCAAGAGACCCAGTACTTC.

V and J are TRBV29-1 and TRBJ2-1; 9 nucleotides align to TRBD2. With V trimmed by 5 bases and J by 5 bases, 13 bases remained unmatched. The CDR3 runs to 16 residues. Germline-derived CDR1 and CDR2 are SQVTM and ANQGSEA. CDR3 sequence (DNA): TGCAGCGTTCGGGCGGGGGGGCTAGCGGAGGACAATGAGCAGTTCTTC. The encoded protein is CSVRAGGLAEDNEQFF.

The J gene is TRBJ2-2, the V gene TRBV5-1; TRBD1 might be the D (7 bases). This CDR3 has 16 residues. Trimming stripped 4 bases from V and 6 bases from J, with 19 bases between. Germline V gives CDR1 SGHRS, CDR2 YFSETQ. The CDR3 region is CASSPRLGGVAGELFF. CDR3 DNA sequence: TGCGCCAGCAGCCCCCGACTAGGGGGCGTCGCCGGGGAGCTGTTTTTT.

The J gene is TRBJ2-5, the V gene TRBV7-9, with 9 positions matching TRBD2. The trim removed 7 bases at V and 5 bases at J, leaving 11 bases unmatched. Germline CDR1 and CDR2: SEHNR and FQNEAQ (reference sequence). CDR3 length: 15 residues. CDR3: CASTTLAGIRETQYF. In DNA, the CDR3 is TGTGCCAGCACCACCCTAGCGGGGATCCGGGAGACCCAGTACTTC.

This clone was detected only once. The chain links TRBV6-5 to TRBJ1-5; D may be TRBD1 (5 bases). This CDR3 is 14 amino acids long. With 5 bases removed from V and 1 base from J, the gap between germline ends came to 9 bases. Germline V lookup: CDR1 MNHEY, CDR2 SVGAGI. The CDR3 loop is CASSLRQSNQPQHF. CDR3 in DNA: TGTGCCAGCAGTCTACGACAGAGCAATCAGCCCCAGCATTTT.

The chain is built from TRBV5-4 and TRBJ2-5, with D perhaps being TRBD1 or TRBD2 (5 bases each). Trimming stripped 4 bases from V and 5 bases from J, with 12 bases between. The CDR3 is made up of 13 amino acids. Germline V gene sequence: CDR1 SGHNT, CDR2 YYREEE (reference sequence). The CDR3 reads CASSARGAETQYF. The CDR3, as DNA: TGTGCCAGCAGCGCTAGAGGGGCGGAGACCCAGTACTTC.

V and J are TRBV20-1 and TRBJ2-5; D not resolved. The closer fit of TRBJ2-7 to the DNA end suggests the J call may be wrong. This CDR3 has 11 amino acids. In germline, CDR1 is DFQATT, CDR2 SNEGSKA (reference sequence). CDR3: CSATTPGEQYF. The CDR3 DNA sequence: TGCAGTGCTACCACCCCCGGCGAGCAGTACTTC.

The genes are TRBV10-3 and TRBJ2-3; 7 nucleotides match TRBD2. The V segment lost 6 bases and the J segment 4 bases; nucleotides outside the gene matches: 7. Germline values: CDR1 ENHRY, CDR2 SYGVKD. The CDR3 runs 14 residues. The CDR3 DNA follows: TGTGCCATCAGGGGCGGGAGAGATGCAGATACGCAGTATTTT. Translation: CAIRGGRDADTQYF.

The chain employs TRBV11-2 and TRBJ2-1; no reliable D call. This CDR3 is built from 14 residues. Germline V gene sequence: CDR1 SGHAT, CDR2 FQNNGV. Trimming shortened V by 3 bases and J by 0 bases, and 6 bases separated the two germline ends. CDR3 residues: CASSLGASYNEQFF. The CDR3 nucleotides are TGTGCCAGCAGCTTGGGTGCCTCCTACAATGAGCAGTTCTTC.

The V and J genes are TRBV7-8 and TRBJ2-7; D is unclear. The V and J ends lost 0 bases and 4 bases respectively, with 7 bases between them. This CDR3 comprises 13 residues. In germline, CDR1 is SGHVS, CDR2 FQNEAQ. The CDR3 region is CASSLAPGYEQYV. CDR3 sequence (DNA): TGTGCCAGCAGCTTAGCGCCAGGTTACGAGCAGTACGTC.

The gene calls are TRBV7-2 and TRBJ2-3; the match to TRBD2 covers 16 bases. The germline CDR1 and CDR2 sequences are SGHTA and FQGNSA. The junction had 7 bases not matched to a gene; V was cut back by 5 bases and J by 8 bases. The CDR3 loop spans 16 amino acids. DNA of the CDR3: TGTGCCAGCAGCCCTCCGGGACTAGCGGGAGGGGCTACGCAGTATTTT. Translated: CASSPPGLAGGATQYF.